One and the same sample provided the 11 T cell receptor beta chains below, sequenced in a study of shared clonotypes between healthy human individuals. Only CD45RO-negative cells positively selected for CCR7 counted as naive CD8 cells, so terminally differentiated effector memory CD45RA+ cells were excluded. Clones were sequenced by immunoSEQ multiplex PCR, and TCRdb holds only the in-frame ones, with some missing. The table lists about 2 million clones, about 94% of them singletons. The sample comprised naive CD8+ T cells sorted from blood. The source of these receptors is a young man in good health.

This chain connects TRBV19 to TRBJ1-2; 8 nucleotides line up with TRBD1. The CDR3 is 16 residues long. J lost 5 bases, V lost 1 base, and 9 bases had no gene match. The V gene's germline CDR1 is LNHDA and CDR2 SQIVND (reference sequence). The CDR3 sequence is CASSIAGDRNPYGYTF. The CDR3 DNA reads TGTGCCAGTAGTATAGCAGGGGACAGGAACCCTTATGGCTACACCTTC.

The table lists this clone with a count of one. The CDR3 sequence: CAASSEGGSYEQYF. The CDR3 nucleotides read TGTGCCGCCTCTTCCGAGGGGGGGTCCTACGAGCAGTACTTC. The chain is built from TRBV10-3 and TRBJ2-7, with D possibly TRBD2 on 7 matching bases. CDR3 length: 14 residues. The germline CDR1 and CDR2 sequences are ENHRY and SYGVKD. V was cut by 11 bases and J by 1 base, with 18 bases left in between.

The chain employs TRBV4-1 and TRBJ1-2; D is unclear. The CDR3 consists of 13 residues. Looked up from germline, CDR1 is MGHRA and CDR2 is YSYEKL. The V and J ends lost 3 bases and 3 bases respectively, with 8 bases between them. CDR3 coding DNA: TGCGCCAGCAGCCAGACGTTTGACTATGGCTACACCTTC. Its protein is CASSQTFDYGYTF.

V is TRBV7-9 and J is TRBJ1-4, with D perhaps TRBD1 (6 bases). Trimming stripped 7 bases from V and 5 bases from J, with 14 bases between. Germline V gene sequence: CDR1 SEHNR, CDR2 FQNEAQ (reference sequence). The CDR3 sequence is 14 residues long. CDR3 coding DNA: TGTGCCAGCACTTCAGGACAGCCCAATGAAAAACTGTTTTTT. Protein sequence: CASTSGQPNEKLFF.

The chain combines TRBV4-1 with TRBJ1-1; D is undetermined. The germline V gene encodes CDR1 MGHRA and CDR2 YSYEKL. V lost 2 bases and J lost 6, with 13 bases in between. The length of the CDR3 is 14 residues. CDR3 sequence: CASSQSPLWAEAFF. CDR3 bases: TGCGCCAGCAGCCAAAGTCCCCTCTGGGCTGAAGCTTTCTTT.

J is TRBJ1-2 and V is TRBV5-4; maybe TRBD1 (5 bases). Trimming shortened V by 3 bases and J by 8 bases, and 11 bases separated the two germline ends. Germline lookup yields CDR1 SGHNT and CDR2 YYREEE (reference sequence). This CDR3 has 12 residues. The CDR3, as DNA: TGTGCCAGCAGCTCGGACGGGGGGGGCTACACCTTC. Residues: CASSSDGGGYTF. Based on the CDR3 plus reference TRBV5-4 and TRBJ1-2, the full variable domain is ETGVTQSPTHLIKTRGQQVTLRCSSQSGHNTVSWYQQALGQGPQFIFQYYREEENGRGNFPPRFSGLQFPNYSSELNVNALELDDSALYLCASSSDGGGYTFGSGTRLTVV.

V and J are TRBV4-1 and TRBJ1-1; tentatively, D is TRBD1 (5 bases). The ends were cut back, 0 bases at V and 5 bases at J, with 13 bases in the middle. Germline V lookup: CDR1 MGHRA, CDR2 YSYEKL. The CDR3 extends over 15 amino acids. The CDR3 protein is CASSQDEGWGTEAFF. CDR3 nucleotides: TGCGCCAGCAGCCAAGATGAGGGGTGGGGTACTGAAGCTTTCTTT.

In DNA form, the CDR3 reads TGCAGCGTAGTTACAGGGACGACTAATGAAAAACTGTTTTTT. Residues: CSVVTGTTNEKLFF. The V call is TRBV29-1, the J call TRBJ1-4; possible D gene TRBD1, 6 bases. Trimming removed 6 bases at V and 2 bases at J, with 13 bases between. Germline V gives CDR1 SQVTM, CDR2 ANQGSEA. This CDR3 spans 14 amino acids.

The chain recombines TRBV6-1 with TRBJ2-3; TRBD2 matches 9 bases. V lost 2 bases to trimming and J lost 4 bases; unmatched junction nucleotides: 4. Germline V gene data show CDR1 as MNHNS and CDR2 as SASEGT. This CDR3 has 15 residues. As DNA, the CDR3 is TGTGCCAGCAGTGAACTAGCGGGAATGGCAGATACGCAGTATTTT. It yields the protein CASSELAGMADTQYF.

The chain links TRBV2 to TRBJ2-5; 11 bases line up with TRBD2. Germline V CDR1 and CDR2: SNHLY, FYNNEI. V dropped 6 bases and J dropped 7; count of bases not matched to a gene: 4. This CDR3 spans 13 amino acids. The CDR3 region is CASRGLAEGTQYF. In nucleotides, the CDR3 is TGTGCCAGCAGGGGACTAGCGGAGGGGACCCAGTACTTC.

A word on this clone: Other DNA sequences in the same sample also yield this CDR3. CDR3 protein: CASSLRGEPYEQYF. Here the CDR3 DNA reads TGCGCCAGCAGCTTGCGGGGGGAACCTTACGAGCAGTACTTC. The V and J genes are TRBV5-1 and TRBJ2-7; 7 bases match TRBD2. V was pared by 1 base and J by 4 bases, with 5 bases of the junction left unmatched. There are 14 residues in the CDR3. In germline, CDR1 is SGHRS, CDR2 YFSETQ.